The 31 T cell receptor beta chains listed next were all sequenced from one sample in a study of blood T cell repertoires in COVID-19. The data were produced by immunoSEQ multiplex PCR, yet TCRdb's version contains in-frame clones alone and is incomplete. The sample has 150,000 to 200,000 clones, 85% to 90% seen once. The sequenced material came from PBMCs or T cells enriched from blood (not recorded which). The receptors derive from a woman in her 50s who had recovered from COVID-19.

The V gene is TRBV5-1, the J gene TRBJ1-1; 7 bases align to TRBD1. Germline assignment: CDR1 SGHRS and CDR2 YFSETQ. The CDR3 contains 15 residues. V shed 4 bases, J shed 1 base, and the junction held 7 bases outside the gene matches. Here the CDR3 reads CASSHSGQPNTEAFF. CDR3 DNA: TGCGCCAGCAGCCACTCGGGACAGCCGAACACTGAAGCTTTCTTT.

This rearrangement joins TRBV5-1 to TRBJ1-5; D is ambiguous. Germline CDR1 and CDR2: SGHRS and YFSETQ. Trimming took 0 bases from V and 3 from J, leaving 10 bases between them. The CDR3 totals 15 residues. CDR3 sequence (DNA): TGCGCCAGCAGCTTGGGTGGCCGCTTCAATCAGCCCCAGCATTTT. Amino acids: CASSLGGRFNQPQHF.

CDR3: CASSYSPVQPQHF. The CDR3 nucleotides read TGTGCCAGCAGTTACTCTCCGGTTCAGCCCCAGCATTTT. The J gene is TRBJ1-5, the V gene TRBV6-5; D is undetermined. Germline CDR1 and CDR2: MNHEY and SVGAGI. There are 13 residues in the CDR3. Trimming took off 0 bases at V and 6 bases at J, with 6 bases between the two ends.

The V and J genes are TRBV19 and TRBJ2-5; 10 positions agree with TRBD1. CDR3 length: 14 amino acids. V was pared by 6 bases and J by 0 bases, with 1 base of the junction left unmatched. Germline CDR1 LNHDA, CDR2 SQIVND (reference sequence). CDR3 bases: TGTGCCAGTAGGGACAGGGGGTACCAAGAGACCCAGTACTTC. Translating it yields CASRDRGYQETQYF.

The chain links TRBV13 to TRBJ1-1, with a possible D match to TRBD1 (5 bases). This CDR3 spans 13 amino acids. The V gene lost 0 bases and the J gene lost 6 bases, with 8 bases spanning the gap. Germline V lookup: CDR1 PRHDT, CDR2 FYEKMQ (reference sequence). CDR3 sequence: CASSLGGEAEAFF. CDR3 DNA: TGTGCCAGCAGCTTAGGAGGGGAAGCTGAAGCTTTCTTT.

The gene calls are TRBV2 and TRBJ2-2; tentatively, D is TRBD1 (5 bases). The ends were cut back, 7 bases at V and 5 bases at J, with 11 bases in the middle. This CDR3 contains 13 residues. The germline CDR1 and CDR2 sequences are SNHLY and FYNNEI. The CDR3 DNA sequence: TGTGCCAGCAATGGACAAGAAACCGGGGAGCTGTTTTTT. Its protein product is CASNGQETGELFF.

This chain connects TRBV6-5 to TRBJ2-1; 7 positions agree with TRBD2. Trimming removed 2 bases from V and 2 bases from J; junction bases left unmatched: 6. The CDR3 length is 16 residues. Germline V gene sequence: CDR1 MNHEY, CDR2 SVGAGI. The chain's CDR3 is CASSYGLAAAYNEQFF. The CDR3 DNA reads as TGTGCCAGCAGTTACGGCCTAGCGGCGGCCTACAATGAGCAGTTCTTC.

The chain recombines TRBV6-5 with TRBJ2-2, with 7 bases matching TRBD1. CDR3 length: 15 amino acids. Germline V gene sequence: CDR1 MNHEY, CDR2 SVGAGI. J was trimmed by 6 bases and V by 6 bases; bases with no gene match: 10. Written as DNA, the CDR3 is TGTGCCAGCAGGACCAGGGGGTTAGGCGCCGGGGAGCTGTTTTTT. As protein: CASRTRGLGAGELFF.

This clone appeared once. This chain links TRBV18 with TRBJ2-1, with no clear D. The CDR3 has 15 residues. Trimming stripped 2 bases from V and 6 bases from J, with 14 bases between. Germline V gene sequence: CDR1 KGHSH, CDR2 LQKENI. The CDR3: CASSPNIASGNEQFF. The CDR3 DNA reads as TGTGCCAGCTCACCAAATATCGCCTCGGGCAATGAGCAGTTCTTC. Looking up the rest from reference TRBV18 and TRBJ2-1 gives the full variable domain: NAGVMQNPRHLVRRRGQEARLRCSPMKGHSHVYWYRQLPEEGLKFMVYLQKENIIDESGMPKERFSAEFPKEGPSILRIQQVVRGDSAAYFCASSPNIASGNEQFFGPGTRLTVL.

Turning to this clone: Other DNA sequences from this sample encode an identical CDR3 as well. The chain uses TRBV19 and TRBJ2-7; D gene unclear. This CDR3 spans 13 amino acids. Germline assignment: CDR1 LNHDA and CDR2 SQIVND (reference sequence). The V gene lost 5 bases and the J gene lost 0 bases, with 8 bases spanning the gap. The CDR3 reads CASSPRASYEQYF. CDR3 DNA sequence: TGTGCCAGTAGTCCCCGAGCCTCCTACGAGCAGTACTTC.

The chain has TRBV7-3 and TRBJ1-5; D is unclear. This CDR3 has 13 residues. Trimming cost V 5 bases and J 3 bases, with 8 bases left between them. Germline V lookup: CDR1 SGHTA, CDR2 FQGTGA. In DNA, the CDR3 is TGTGCCAGCAGCCCCGGAGCCAATCAGCCCCAGCATTTT. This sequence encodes CASSPGANQPQHF.

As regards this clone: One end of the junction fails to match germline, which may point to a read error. The CDR3 region is CASTYVYRDTQYF. The DNA of the CDR3 is TGTGCCAGCACTTACGTATATCGAGATACGCAGTATTTT. The chain has TRBV6-6 and TRBJ2-3; D unclear. The CDR3 runs 13 residues. Germline values: CDR1 MNHNY, CDR2 SVGAGI (reference sequence).

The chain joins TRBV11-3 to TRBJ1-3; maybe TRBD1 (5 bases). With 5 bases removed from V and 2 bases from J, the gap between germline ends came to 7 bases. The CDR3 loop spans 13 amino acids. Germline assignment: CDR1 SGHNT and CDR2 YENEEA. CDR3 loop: CASSRGAGNTIYF. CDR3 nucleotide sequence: TGTGCCAGCAGCCGGGGGGCTGGAAACACCATATATTTT.

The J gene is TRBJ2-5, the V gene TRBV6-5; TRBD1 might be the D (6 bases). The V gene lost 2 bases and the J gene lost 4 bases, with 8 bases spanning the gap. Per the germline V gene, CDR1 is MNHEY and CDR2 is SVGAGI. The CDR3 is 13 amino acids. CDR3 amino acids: CASSYGTPETQYF. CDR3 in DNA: TGTGCCAGCAGTTACGGGACACCAGAGACCCAGTACTTC.

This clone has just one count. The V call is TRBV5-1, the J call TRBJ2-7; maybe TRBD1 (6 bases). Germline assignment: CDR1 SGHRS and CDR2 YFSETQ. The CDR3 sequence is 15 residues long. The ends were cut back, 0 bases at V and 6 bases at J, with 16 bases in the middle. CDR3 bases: TGCGCCAGCAGCTTGGAGGGACAACCATCCCGCGAGCAGTACTTC. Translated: CASSLEGQPSREQYF. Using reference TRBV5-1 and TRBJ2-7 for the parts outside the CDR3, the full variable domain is KAGVTQTPRYLIKTRGQQVTLSCSPISGHRSVSWYQQTPGQGLQFLFEYFSETQRNKGNFPGRFSGRQFSNSRSEMNVSTLELGDSALYLCASSLEGQPSREQYFGPGTRLTVT.

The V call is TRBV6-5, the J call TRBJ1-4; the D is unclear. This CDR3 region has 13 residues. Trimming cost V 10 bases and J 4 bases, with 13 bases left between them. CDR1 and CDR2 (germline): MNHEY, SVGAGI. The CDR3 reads CATQQMYNEKLFF. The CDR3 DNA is TGTGCCACCCAACAGATGTATAATGAAAAACTGTTTTTT.

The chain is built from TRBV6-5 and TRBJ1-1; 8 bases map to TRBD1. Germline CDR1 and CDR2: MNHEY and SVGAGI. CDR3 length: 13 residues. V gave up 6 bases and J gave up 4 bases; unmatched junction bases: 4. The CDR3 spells CASRDRAFTEAFF. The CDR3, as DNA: TGTGCCAGCAGGGACAGGGCCTTCACTGAAGCTTTCTTT.

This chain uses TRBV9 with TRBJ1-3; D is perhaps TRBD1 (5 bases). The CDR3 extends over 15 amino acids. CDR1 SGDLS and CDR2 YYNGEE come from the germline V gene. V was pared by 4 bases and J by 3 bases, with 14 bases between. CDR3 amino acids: CASSLAAGNGNTIYF. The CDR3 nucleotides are TGTGCCAGCAGCCTGGCCGCAGGGAATGGAAACACCATATATTTT.

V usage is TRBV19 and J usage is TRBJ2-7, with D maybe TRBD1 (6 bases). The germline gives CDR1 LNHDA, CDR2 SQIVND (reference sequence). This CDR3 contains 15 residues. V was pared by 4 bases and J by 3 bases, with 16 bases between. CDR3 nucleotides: TGTGCCAGTAGTACCTCACAGGGTTTTTACTACGAGCAGTACTTC. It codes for CASSTSQGFYYEQYF.

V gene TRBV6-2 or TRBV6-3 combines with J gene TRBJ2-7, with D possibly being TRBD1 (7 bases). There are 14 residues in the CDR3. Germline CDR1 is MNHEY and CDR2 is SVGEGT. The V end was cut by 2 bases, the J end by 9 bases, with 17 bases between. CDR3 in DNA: TGTGCCAGCAGTTACATGCAGGGGGGTTCTGTGCAGTACTTC. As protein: CASSYMQGGSVQYF.

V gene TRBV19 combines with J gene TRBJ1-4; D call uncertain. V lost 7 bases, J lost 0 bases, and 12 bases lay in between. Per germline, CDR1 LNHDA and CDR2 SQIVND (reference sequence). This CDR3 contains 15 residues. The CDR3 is CASNGRETTNEKLFF. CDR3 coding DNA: TGTGCCAGTAATGGGAGGGAGACAACTAATGAAAAACTGTTTTTT.

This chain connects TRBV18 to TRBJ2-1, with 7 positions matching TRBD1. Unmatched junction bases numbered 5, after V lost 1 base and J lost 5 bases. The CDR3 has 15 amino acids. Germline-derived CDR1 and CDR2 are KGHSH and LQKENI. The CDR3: CASSPRTGGDNEQFF. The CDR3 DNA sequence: TGTGCCAGCTCACCACGGACAGGAGGAGACAATGAGCAGTTCTTC.

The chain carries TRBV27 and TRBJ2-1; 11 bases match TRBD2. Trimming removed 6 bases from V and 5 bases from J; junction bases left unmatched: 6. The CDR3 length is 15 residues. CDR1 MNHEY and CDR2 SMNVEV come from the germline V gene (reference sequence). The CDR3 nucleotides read TGTGCCAGCAGCCGAACTAGCGGGGGAGACAATGAGCAGTTCTTC. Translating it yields CASSRTSGGDNEQFF.

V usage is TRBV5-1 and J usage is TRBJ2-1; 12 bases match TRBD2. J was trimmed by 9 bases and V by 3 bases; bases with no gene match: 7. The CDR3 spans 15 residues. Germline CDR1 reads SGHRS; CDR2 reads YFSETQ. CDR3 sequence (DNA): TGCGCCAGCAGCTCAGATACTAGCGGGGGGTCTGAGCAGTTCTTC. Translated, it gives CASSSDTSGGSEQFF.

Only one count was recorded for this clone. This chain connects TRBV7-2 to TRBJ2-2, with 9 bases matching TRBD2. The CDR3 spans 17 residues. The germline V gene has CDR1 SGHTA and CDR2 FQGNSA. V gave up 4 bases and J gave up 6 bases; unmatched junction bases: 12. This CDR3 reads CASSSLGTSQGAGELFF. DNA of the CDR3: TGTGCCAGCAGCTCCCTCGGGACTAGCCAGGGCGCCGGGGAGCTGTTTTTT. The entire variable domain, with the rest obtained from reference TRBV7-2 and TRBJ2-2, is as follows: GAGVSQSPSNKVTEKGKDVELRCDPISGHTALYWYRQSLGQGLEFLIYFQGNSAPDKSGLPSDRFSAERTGGSVSTLTIQRTQQEDSAVYLCASSSLGTSQGAGELFFGEGSRLTVL.

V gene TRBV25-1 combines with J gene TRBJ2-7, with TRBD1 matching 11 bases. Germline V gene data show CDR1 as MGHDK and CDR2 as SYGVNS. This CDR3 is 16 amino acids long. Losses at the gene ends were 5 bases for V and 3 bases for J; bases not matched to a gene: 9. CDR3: CASSHGTGGIFYEQYF. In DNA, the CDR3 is TGTGCCAGCAGTCACGGGACAGGGGGTATCTTCTACGAGCAGTACTTC.

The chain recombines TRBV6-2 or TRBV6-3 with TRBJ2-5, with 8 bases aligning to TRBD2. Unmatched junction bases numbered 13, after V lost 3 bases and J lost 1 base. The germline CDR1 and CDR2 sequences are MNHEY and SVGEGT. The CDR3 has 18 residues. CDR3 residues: CASSYLDGVAGPQETQYF. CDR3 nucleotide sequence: TGTGCCAGCAGTTATCTCGATGGGGTAGCGGGGCCCCAAGAGACCCAGTACTTC.

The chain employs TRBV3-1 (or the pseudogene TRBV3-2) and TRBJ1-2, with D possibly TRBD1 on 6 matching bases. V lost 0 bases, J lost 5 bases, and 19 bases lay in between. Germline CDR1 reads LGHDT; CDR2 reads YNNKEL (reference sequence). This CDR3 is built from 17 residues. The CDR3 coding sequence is TGTGCCAGCAGCCAAGACTCGGGCAATCCTAGGGGGTATGGCTACACCTTC. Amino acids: CASSQDSGNPRGYGYTF.

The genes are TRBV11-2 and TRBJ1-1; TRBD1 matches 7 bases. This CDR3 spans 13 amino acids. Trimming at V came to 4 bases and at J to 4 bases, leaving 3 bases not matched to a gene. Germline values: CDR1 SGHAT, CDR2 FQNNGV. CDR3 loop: CASSSTGVTEAFF. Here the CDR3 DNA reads TGTGCCAGCAGCTCCACAGGGGTCACTGAAGCTTTCTTT.

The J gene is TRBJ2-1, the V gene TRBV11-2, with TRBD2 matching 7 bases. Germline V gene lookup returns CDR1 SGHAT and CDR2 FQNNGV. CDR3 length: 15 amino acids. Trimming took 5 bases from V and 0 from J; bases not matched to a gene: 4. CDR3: CASSPSSGSYNEQFF. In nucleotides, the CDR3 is TGTGCCAGCAGCCCATCTAGCGGCTCCTACAATGAGCAGTTCTTC.

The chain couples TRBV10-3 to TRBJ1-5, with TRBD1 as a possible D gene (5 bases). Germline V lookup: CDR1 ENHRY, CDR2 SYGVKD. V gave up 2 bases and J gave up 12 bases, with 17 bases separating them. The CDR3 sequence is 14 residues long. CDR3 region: CAISELGAIGVQHF. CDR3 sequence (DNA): TGTGCCATCAGTGAGCTCGGCGCAATAGGGGTCCAGCATTTT.